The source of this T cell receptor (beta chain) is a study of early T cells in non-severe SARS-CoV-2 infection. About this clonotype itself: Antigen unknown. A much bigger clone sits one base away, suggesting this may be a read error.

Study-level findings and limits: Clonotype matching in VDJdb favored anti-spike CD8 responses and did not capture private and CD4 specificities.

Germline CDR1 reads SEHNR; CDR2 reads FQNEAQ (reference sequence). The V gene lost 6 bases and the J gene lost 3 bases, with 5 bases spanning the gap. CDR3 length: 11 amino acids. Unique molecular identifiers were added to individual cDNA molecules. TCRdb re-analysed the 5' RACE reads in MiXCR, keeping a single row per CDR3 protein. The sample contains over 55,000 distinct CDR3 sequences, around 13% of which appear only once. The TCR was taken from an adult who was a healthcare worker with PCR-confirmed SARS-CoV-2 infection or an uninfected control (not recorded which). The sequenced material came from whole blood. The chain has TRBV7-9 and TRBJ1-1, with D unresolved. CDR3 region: CASSSDTEAFF. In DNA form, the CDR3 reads TGTGCCAGCAGTTCGGACACTGAAGCTTTCTTT.